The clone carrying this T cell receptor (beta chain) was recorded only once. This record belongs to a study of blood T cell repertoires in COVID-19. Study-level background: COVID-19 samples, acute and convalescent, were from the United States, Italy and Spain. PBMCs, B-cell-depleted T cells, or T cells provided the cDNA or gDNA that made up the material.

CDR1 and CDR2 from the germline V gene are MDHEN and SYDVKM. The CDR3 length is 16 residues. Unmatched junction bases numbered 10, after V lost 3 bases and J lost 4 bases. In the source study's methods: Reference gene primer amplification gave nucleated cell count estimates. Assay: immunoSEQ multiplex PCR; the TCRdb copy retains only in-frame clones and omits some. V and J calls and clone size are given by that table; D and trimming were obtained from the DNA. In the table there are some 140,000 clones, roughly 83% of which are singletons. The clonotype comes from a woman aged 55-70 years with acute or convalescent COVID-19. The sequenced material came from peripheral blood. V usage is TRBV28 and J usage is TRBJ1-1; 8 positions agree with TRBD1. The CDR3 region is CASSLAEGQEFTEAFF. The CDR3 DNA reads TGTGCCAGCAGTTTGGCGGAGGGACAGGAGTTCACTGAAGCTTTCTTT. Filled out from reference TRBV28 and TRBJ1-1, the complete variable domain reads DVKVTQSSRYLVKRTGEKVFLECVQDMDHENMFWYRQDPGLGLRLIYFSYDVKMKEKGDIPEGYSVSREKKERFSLILESASTNQTSMYLCASSLAEGQEFTEAFFGQGTRLTVV.